The text below deals with one TCR beta chain. Its specificity is not known. Germline V gene data show CDR1 as SQVTM and CDR2 as ANQGSEA. V lost 5 bases to trimming and J lost 5 bases; unmatched junction nucleotides: 7. The CDR3 length is 13 residues. It was cDNA, reverse transcribed from extracted RNA, that served as the sequencing template. Only in-frame clones appear in the TCRdb table, and some are missing; sequencing was by immunoSEQ multiplex PCR. The sample has around 150,000 clones; 60% to 75% are singletons. The treatment was: oral pan-JAK inhibitor, 5-10 mg twice daily. The sample is drawn from a study of CD8+ T cells in alopecia areata. Overall study context: The protocol delivered tofacitinib for 6 to 18 months, then withdrew it for 6 months. Scoring of treated patients' severity used the percentage of affected scalp area.

Points from the study as a whole: Baseline CD8+ expansion's link to response remains uncertain, as there was one nonresponder. TCR sharing across patients was less clear than in mice, possibly HLA-related.

This sequence was found in a human donor with alopecia areata. J is TRBJ1-2 and V is TRBV29-1; TRBD1 matches at 8 bases. This material consisted of CD4+ T cells sorted from blood, taken at week 24, from a patient treated with tofacitinib. CDR3 in amino acids: CSVSRTGQYGYTF. Written as DNA, the CDR3 is TGCAGCGTTAGTAGGACAGGGCAATATGGCTACACCTTC.